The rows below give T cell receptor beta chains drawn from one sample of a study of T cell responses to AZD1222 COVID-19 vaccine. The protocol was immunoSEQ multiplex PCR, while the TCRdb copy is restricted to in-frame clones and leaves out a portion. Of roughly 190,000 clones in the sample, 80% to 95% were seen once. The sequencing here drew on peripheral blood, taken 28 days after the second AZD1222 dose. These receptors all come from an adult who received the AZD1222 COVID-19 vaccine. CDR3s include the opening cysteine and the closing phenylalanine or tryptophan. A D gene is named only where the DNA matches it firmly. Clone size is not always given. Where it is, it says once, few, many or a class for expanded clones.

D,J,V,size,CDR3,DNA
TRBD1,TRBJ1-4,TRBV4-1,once,CASSQVPGQGATNEKLFF,TGCGCCAGCAGCCAGGTTCCGGGACAGGGAGCAACTAATGAAAAACTGTTTTTT
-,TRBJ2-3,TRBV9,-,CASSPSDSGRDTQYF,TGTGCCAGCAGCCCCTCGGATAGCGGTAGAGATACGCAGTATTTT
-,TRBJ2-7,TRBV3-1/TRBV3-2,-,CASSWTSLSYEQYF,TGTGCCAGCAGCTGGACAAGCCTTTCCTACGAGCAGTACTTC
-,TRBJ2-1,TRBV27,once,CASSLSTVNEQFF,TGTGCCAGCAGTTTATCGACAGTTAATGAGCAGTTCTTC
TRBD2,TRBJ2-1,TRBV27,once,CASSLYGGSPNEQFF,TGTGCCAGCAGTTTATACGGCGGGAGTCCCAATGAGCAGTTCTTC
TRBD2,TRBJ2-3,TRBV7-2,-,CASSLTSGLAGGRADTQYF,TGTGCCAGCAGCCTCACCTCCGGACTAGCGGGGGGAAGGGCAGATACGCAGTATTTT
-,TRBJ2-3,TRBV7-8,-,CASSSRRLNTDTQYF,TGTGCCAGCAGCTCCCGGCGGCTGAACACAGATACGCAGTATTTT
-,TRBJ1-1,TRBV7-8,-,CASSLSGSGTEAFF,TGTGCCAGCAGCTTATCAGGGTCGGGGACTGAAGCTTTCTTT
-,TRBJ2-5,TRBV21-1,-,CASSFDRPGSKETQYF,TGTGCCAGCAGCTTCGATCGGCCCGGCAGCAAAGAGACCCAGTACTTC
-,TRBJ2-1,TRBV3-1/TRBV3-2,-,CASSQGGGVAYNEQFF,TGTGCCAGCAGCCAAGGGGGTGGGGTAGCCTACAATGAGCAGTTCTTC
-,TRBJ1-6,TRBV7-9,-,CASSLQGTPLHF,TGTGCCAGCAGCTTACAGGGAACACCCCTCCACTTT
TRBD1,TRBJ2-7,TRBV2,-,CASQGGRPPYEQYF,TGTGCCTCCCAAGGGGGCAGGCCCCCCTACGAGCAGTACTTC
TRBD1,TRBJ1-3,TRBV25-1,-,CASSGTGWAIWNTIYF,TGTGCCAGCAGTGGGACAGGTTGGGCTATTTGGAACACCATATATTTT
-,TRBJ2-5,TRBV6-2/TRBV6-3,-,CASSYLTHRETQYF,TGTGCCAGCAGTTACTTGACCCATCGAGAGACCCAGTACTTC
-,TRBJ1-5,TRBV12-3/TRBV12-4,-,CASSPTGSQPQHF,TGTGCCAGCAGTCCAACAGGCAGTCAGCCCCAGCATTTT
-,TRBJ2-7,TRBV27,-,CASSFGQSYEQYF,TGTGCCAGCAGTTTCGGCCAGTCCTACGAGCAGTACTTC
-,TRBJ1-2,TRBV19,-,CASSGSGTEEYGYTF,TGTGCCAGTAGTGGCTCCGGGACGGAAGAGTATGGCTACACCTTC
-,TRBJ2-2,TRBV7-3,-,CASSIQAGELFF,TGTGCCAGCAGCATACAAGCCGGGGAGCTGTTTTTT
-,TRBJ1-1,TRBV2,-,CASSAGDFGTEAFF,TGTGCCAGCAGCGCAGGGGACTTTGGGACTGAAGCTTTCTTT
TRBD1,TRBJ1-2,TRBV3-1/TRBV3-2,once,CASSQARTGRNNYGYTF,TGTGCCAGCAGCCAAGCTCGGACAGGGCGAAATAACTATGGCTACACCTTC
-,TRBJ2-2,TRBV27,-,CASSARFTGELFF,TGTGCCAGCAGTGCCAGGTTCACCGGGGAGCTGTTTTTT
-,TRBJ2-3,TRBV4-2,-,CASSPGQVSTDTQYF,TGTGCCAGCAGCCCCGGGCAGGTTAGCACAGATACGCAGTATTTT
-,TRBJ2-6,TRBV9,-,CASSALVYGSGANVLTF,TGTGCCAGCAGCGCGTTGGTTTACGGCTCTGGGGCCAACGTCCTGACTTTC
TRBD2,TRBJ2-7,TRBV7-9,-,CASSLGLAGRVAEQYF,TGTGCCAGCAGCTTAGGACTAGCGGGGAGAGTTGCCGAGCAGTACTTC
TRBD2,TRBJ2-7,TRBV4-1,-,CASSLSTSGLREQYF,TGCGCCAGCAGCCTATCTACTAGCGGACTACGCGAGCAGTACTTC
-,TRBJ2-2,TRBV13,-,CASSPGITGELFF,TGTGCCAGCAGCCCGGGAATTACCGGGGAGCTGTTTTTT
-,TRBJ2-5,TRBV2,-,CASSGDLQETQYF,TGTGCCAGCAGTGGTGATCTTCAAGAGACCCAGTACTTC
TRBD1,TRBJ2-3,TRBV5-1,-,CASSLGGGTGTDTQYF,TGCGCCAGCAGCTTGGGAGGGGGCACGGGCACAGATACGCAGTATTTT
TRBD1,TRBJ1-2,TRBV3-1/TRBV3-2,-,CASSRLTGGGYTF,TGTGCCAGCAGCCGGTTGACAGGGGGTGGCTACACCTTC